This record concerns one T cell receptor (beta chain) sequence. As yet, its antigen is unknown. These data are taken from a study of shared clonotypes between healthy human individuals. There were only Caucasian adults among the donors, and all lived in Nashville, Tennessee. The CDR3 totals 16 residues. V dropped 2 bases and J dropped 0 bases, with 12 bases sitting between them. From germline, CDR1 is SGHTA and CDR2 FQGTGA. Broader study findings: Generation probabilities were higher for clonotypes shared across all four sorted-subset donors than for unshared ones. Owing to a small donor count, the genetic and exposure-history diversity represented was limited.

The repertoire was sequenced with immunoSEQ multiplex PCR; TCRdb's copy has only in-frame clones and lacks some. The table shows approximately 92,000 clones, with roughly three quarters occurring only once. The sequence was collected from a man younger than 45 in good health. Sequencing used memory CD8+ T cells sorted from blood. Subset of the sample: CD45RO+ cells pooled with CCR7-negative TemRA cells. This chain uses TRBV7-3 with TRBJ2-3; weak D call: TRBD1 (6 bases). Here the CDR3 DNA reads TGTGCCAGCAGCTTAGGGACACTTACTAGCACAGATACGCAGTATTTT. This codes for CASSLGTLTSTDTQYF.